The 24 T cell receptor beta chains in this list originate from one sample, sequenced in a study of cytomegalovirus exposure and HLA in healthy donors. Researchers ran the PCR with 60 Vbeta and 13 Jbeta primers. TCRdb's table, derived via immunoSEQ multiplex PCR, lists solely in-frame clones and lacks some. The sample gives approximately 170,000 clones, over 70% of which show up once; roughly 1.6% is in the top ten. Sequences were obtained from PBMCs. The receptors shown here come from a woman younger than 35 in good health and CMV-seronegative.

The chain couples TRBV15 to TRBJ1-1; weak D call: TRBD1 (5 bases). Trimming took off 4 bases at V and 1 base at J, with 13 bases between the two ends. There are 15 residues in the CDR3. CDR1 is LNHNV, CDR2 YYDKDF, per germline (reference sequence). Here the CDR3 DNA reads TGTGCCACCAGCAAAACAGGAGACTCGAACACTGAAGCTTTCTTT. Its translation is CATSKTGDSNTEAFF.

There are a few counts of this clone. The chain uses TRBV4-1 and TRBJ2-7; D is possibly TRBD2 (6 bases). Germline values: CDR1 MGHRA, CDR2 YSYEKL. CDR3 length: 15 amino acids. V lost 1 base and J lost 1, with 11 bases in between. The CDR3 nucleotides read TGCGCCAGCAGCCAAGGGCGGGGAGGATCCTACGAGCAGTACTTC. It specifies CASSQGRGGSYEQYF.

The J gene is TRBJ2-7, the V gene TRBV7-3; the D gene is possibly TRBD2 (6 bases). The CDR3 spans 14 residues. In germline, CDR1 is SGHTA, CDR2 FQGTGA. V dropped 5 bases and J dropped 6 bases, with 17 bases sitting between them. The CDR3 sequence: CASSLGTLFSEQYF. The CDR3 bases are TGTGCCAGCAGCCTTGGGACTTTGTTCTCCGAGCAGTACTTC.

V usage is TRBV9 and J usage is TRBJ2-1; 7 bases line up with TRBD1. J was trimmed by 9 bases and V by 0 bases; bases with no gene match: 6. Germline V gene lookup returns CDR1 SGDLS and CDR2 YYNGEE. The CDR3 is 14 amino acids. CDR3 in DNA: TGTGCCAGCAGCGTAGGTCAGGGGGTACCTGAGCAGTTCTTC. It yields the protein CASSVGQGVPEQFF.

The V gene is TRBV27, the J gene TRBJ1-5, with 9 bases lining up with TRBD1. Per the germline V gene, CDR1 is MNHEY and CDR2 is SMNVEV (reference sequence). V lost 6 bases, J lost 4 bases, and 7 bases stayed unmatched. The CDR3 runs 15 residues. CDR3 amino acids: CASSPDRGGNQPQHF. CDR3 in DNA: TGTGCCAGCAGCCCCGACAGGGGGGGAAATCAGCCCCAGCATTTT.

This clone appeared a few times. The rearrangement uses TRBV10-1 and TRBJ1-2, with D unclear. In germline, CDR1 is WNHNN, CDR2 SYGVQD (reference sequence). The CDR3 sequence is 8 residues long. V lost 11 bases and J lost 8, with 6 bases in between. The CDR3 DNA reads TGCGCCGACTCCGGCTACACCTTC. Its translation: CADSGYTF.

This clone was found once. This chain connects TRBV19 to TRBJ2-7; 8 bases match TRBD2. The CDR3 covers 14 residues. J gave up 2 bases and V 5 bases, and 5 bases lay outside the gene matches. From germline, CDR1 is LNHDA and CDR2 SQIVND (reference sequence). In nucleotides, the CDR3 is TGTGCCAGTAGTTGGGGACTAGAAACCTACGAGCAGTACTTC. Protein product: CASSWGLETYEQYF.

V and J are TRBV7-8 and TRBJ1-4, with TRBD1 matching 7 bases. Germline V lookup: CDR1 SGHVS, CDR2 FQNEAQ. Trimming removed 5 bases from V and 4 bases from J; junction bases left unmatched: 7. The CDR3 consists of 15 residues. DNA for the CDR3: TGTGCCAGCAGCCCGGACAGGACACTTAATGAAAAACTGTTTTTT. Amino acids: CASSPDRTLNEKLFF.

A note on this clone: Sequence at one end of the junction differs from germline and may be a read error. The chain combines TRBV2 with TRBJ1-1; TRBD1 is a possible D gene (5 bases). Germline V gives CDR1 SNHLY, CDR2 FYNNEI. This CDR3 is built from 15 residues. The CDR3 protein is CTSSELTGGGTEAFF. CDR3 nucleotides: TGTACCAGCAGTGAGTTAACCGGGGGAGGCACTGAAGCTTTCTTT.

The chain links TRBV7-2 to TRBJ2-6; D might be TRBD1 (6 bases). The CDR3 length is 15 residues. Germline CDR1 SGHTA, CDR2 FQGNSA. V was clipped by 4 bases and J by 4 bases, with 11 bases between them. CDR3 nucleotides: TGTGCCAGCAGCTCCCAGGGGTGGGGGGCCAACGTCCTGACTTTC. It encodes CASSSQGWGANVLTF.

The CDR3 reads CASSLGGSETQYF. The CDR3 nucleotides read TGTGCCAGCAGCTTAGGAGGGTCCGAGACCCAGTACTTC. The rearrangement uses TRBV7-9 and TRBJ2-5, with a weak D call TRBD2 (5 bases). Trimming stripped 1 base from V and 5 bases from J, with 8 bases between. Germline CDR1 and CDR2: SEHNR and FQNEAQ (reference sequence). There are 13 residues in the CDR3.

This clone has a handful of counts. The chain carries TRBV5-6 and TRBJ2-1; 13 bases fit TRBD2. CDR3 size: 17 residues. Per the germline V gene, CDR1 is SGHDT and CDR2 is YYEEEE. With 4 bases clipped from V and 7 bases from J, the junction kept 11 bases outside the gene matches. CDR3 DNA sequence: TGTGCCAGCAGCCGCCGTGGGGGACTAGCGGGACAGAATGAGCAGTTCTTC. This encodes CASSRRGGLAGQNEQFF.

The V and J genes are TRBV6-5 and TRBJ2-7; 10 positions agree with TRBD1. There are 14 residues in the CDR3. Trimming cost V 6 bases and J 4 bases; bases outside gene matches: 6. CDR1 and CDR2 (germline): MNHEY, SVGAGI. This CDR3 reads CASRLGTGVYEQYF. The CDR3 nucleotides are TGTGCCAGCAGACTTGGGACAGGGGTTTACGAGCAGTACTTC.

The CDR3 nucleotides are TGTGCCAGCAGCCAAGACTCTACTAGGGACGAGCAGTACTTC. Translation: CASSQDSTRDEQYF. The rearrangement uses TRBV4-2 and TRBJ2-7; D is perhaps TRBD2 (5 bases). The CDR3 runs 14 residues. Germline V gene lookup returns CDR1 LGHNA and CDR2 YNFKEQ. With 0 bases removed from V and 5 bases from J, the gap between germline ends came to 11 bases.

This chain joins TRBV12-2 and TRBJ2-7; the tabulated D call, TRBD2, remains unverified against the DNA. TRBV12-2 is a recognized pseudogene. The length of the CDR3 is 20 residues. CDR3 in amino acids: CASRLGQKAGGQWVSYEQYF. The CDR3 DNA is TGTGCAAGTCGCTTAGGGCAAAAGGCGGGGGGACAGTGGGTGTCATACGAGCAGTACTTC.

There are a few counts of this clone. In the same sample, other DNA sequences code for this CDR3. The chain links TRBV28 to TRBJ1-2, with D unresolved. From germline, CDR1 is MDHEN and CDR2 SYDVKM. This CDR3 spans 13 amino acids. V lost 9 bases to trimming and J lost 1 base, with 12 bases between them. The CDR3 sequence: CASRPPGNYGYTF. CDR3 in DNA: TGTGCCAGTCGACCGCCGGGTAACTATGGCTACACCTTC.

The chain links TRBV18 to TRBJ1-2; 10 bases are a match to TRBD1. Trimming took 6 bases from V and 6 from J; bases not matched to a gene: 4. This CDR3 contains 13 residues. CDR1 is KGHSH, CDR2 LQKENI, per germline. This CDR3 is CASSGQGNDGYTF. CDR3 coding DNA: TGTGCCAGCTCGGGACAGGGGAACGATGGCTACACCTTC.

CDR3 nucleotides: TGTGCCAGCAGTGAGGGACAGGGAAACACCGGGGAGCTGTTTTTT. This codes for CASSEGQGNTGELFF. The chain combines TRBV6-4 with TRBJ2-2, with 9 bases lining up with TRBD1. Trimming took 3 bases from V and 2 from J; bases not matched to a gene: 1. This CDR3 spans 15 amino acids. CDR1 and CDR2 from the germline V gene are MRHNA and SNTAGT.

This clone was seen a few times. CDR3 sequence reads: CASSLVSSASTDTQYF. CDR3 nucleotides: TGTGCCAGCAGCTTAGTTTCAAGCGCCAGCACAGATACGCAGTATTTT. This chain links TRBV7-8 with TRBJ2-3; D is uncertain. V lost 1 base to trimming and J lost 0 bases, with 11 bases between them. The germline gives CDR1 SGHVS, CDR2 FQNEAQ. CDR3 length: 16 residues.

The J gene is TRBJ1-5, the V gene TRBV28; 7 bases are a match to TRBD1. The J segment lost 12 bases and the V segment lost 6 bases, leaving 5 bases of the junction unmatched. The CDR3 is 11 amino acids. Per the germline V gene, CDR1 is MDHEN and CDR2 is SYDVKM. The CDR3 reads CASSPDRVQHF. DNA for the CDR3: TGTGCCAGCAGCCCTGACAGGGTCCAGCATTTT.

This clone was picked up one time. The genes are TRBV6-1 and TRBJ1-5; no clear D. Between the trimmed V and J ends, which lost 2 bases and 6 bases, there was a span of 11 bases. Germline lookup yields CDR1 MNHNS and CDR2 SASEGT. The CDR3 extends over 14 amino acids. Written as DNA, the CDR3 is TGTGCCAGCAGTGAAAGAGGCGGGGTTCAGCCCCAGCATTTT. It translates to CASSERGGVQPQHF.

The sample holds a few counts of this clone. This rearrangement joins TRBV19 to TRBJ2-5; possibly TRBD1 for D (5 bases). This CDR3 has 13 amino acids. CDR1 is LNHDA, CDR2 SQIVND, per germline (reference sequence). The V end lost 5 bases, the J end lost 4 bases, and 11 bases lay between the germline ends. CDR3 amino acids: CASSAGIGETQYF. The CDR3 DNA is TGTGCCAGTAGTGCAGGGATAGGAGAGACCCAGTACTTC. Using reference TRBV19 and TRBJ2-5 for the parts outside the CDR3, the full variable domain is DGGITQSPKYLFRKEGQNVTLSCEQNLNHDAMYWYRQDPGQGLRLIYYSQIVNDFQKGDIAEGYSVSREKKESFPLTVTSAQKNPTAFYLCASSAGIGETQYFGPGTRLLVL.

A few counts support this clone. This rearrangement joins TRBV28 to TRBJ2-1; D not resolved. The CDR3 contains 18 residues. CDR1 is MDHEN, CDR2 SYDVKM, per germline. V was cut by 4 bases and J by 0 bases, with 19 bases left in between. CDR3 DNA: TGTGCCAGCAGTTCCCGAAGTTTGCGGCAGAGCTCCTACAATGAGCAGTTCTTC. This codes for CASSSRSLRQSSYNEQFF.

This clone has only one observation. The chain employs TRBV7-2 and TRBJ2-6; a weak D match, TRBD1 (5 bases). The germline V gene has CDR1 SGHTA and CDR2 FQGNSA. The V end was cut by 2 bases, the J end by 1 base, with 12 bases between. This CDR3 region has 17 residues. The CDR3 protein is CASSLWRTRSGANVLTF. The CDR3, as DNA: TGTGCCAGCAGCTTATGGCGGACAAGATCTGGGGCCAACGTCCTGACTTTC. The entire variable domain, with the rest obtained from reference TRBV7-2 and TRBJ2-6, is as follows: GAGVSQSPSNKVTEKGKDVELRCDPISGHTALYWYRQSLGQGLEFLIYFQGNSAPDKSGLPSDRFSAERTGGSVSTLTIQRTQQEDSAVYLCASSLWRTRSGANVLTFGAGSRLTVL.